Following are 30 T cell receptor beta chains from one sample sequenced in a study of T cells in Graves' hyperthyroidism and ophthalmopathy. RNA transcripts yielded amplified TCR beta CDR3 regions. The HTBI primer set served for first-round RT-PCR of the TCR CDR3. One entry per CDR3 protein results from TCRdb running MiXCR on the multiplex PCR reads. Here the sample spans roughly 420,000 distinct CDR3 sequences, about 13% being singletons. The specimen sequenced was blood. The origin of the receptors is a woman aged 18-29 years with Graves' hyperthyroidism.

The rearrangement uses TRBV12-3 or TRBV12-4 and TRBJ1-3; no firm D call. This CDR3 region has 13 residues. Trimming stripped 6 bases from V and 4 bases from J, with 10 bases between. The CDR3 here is CASSVLSGNTIYF. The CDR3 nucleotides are TGTGCCAGCAGCGTACTGAGCGGAAACACCATATATTTT.

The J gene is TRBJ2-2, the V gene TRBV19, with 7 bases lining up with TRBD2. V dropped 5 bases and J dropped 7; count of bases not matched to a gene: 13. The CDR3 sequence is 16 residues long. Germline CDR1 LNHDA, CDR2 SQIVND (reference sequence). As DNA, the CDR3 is TGTGCCAGTAGTCTCCCGCGGCCAGGGACTATCGGGGAGCTGTTTTTT. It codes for CASSLPRPGTIGELFF.

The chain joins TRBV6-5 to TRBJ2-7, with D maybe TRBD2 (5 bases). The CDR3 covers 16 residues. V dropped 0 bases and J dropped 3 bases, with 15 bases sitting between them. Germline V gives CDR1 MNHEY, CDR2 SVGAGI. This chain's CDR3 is CASSYSGLADGYEQYF. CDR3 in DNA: TGTGCCAGCAGTTACTCCGGTCTAGCAGACGGCTACGAGCAGTACTTC.

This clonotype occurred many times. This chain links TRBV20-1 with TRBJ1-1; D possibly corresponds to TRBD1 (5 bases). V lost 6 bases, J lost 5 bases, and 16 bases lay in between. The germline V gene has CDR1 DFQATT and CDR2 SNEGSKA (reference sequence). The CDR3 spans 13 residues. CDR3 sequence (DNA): TGCAGTGCCCAACGGGGGGAAGTAACTGAAGCTTTCTTT. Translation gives CSAQRGEVTEAFF.

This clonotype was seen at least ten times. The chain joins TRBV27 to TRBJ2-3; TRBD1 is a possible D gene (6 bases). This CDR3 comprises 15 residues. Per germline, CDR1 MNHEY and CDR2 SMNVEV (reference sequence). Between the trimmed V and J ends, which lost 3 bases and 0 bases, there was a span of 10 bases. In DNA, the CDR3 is TGTGCCAGCAGTTTTACAGGGTCTAGCACAGATACGCAGTATTTT. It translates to CASSFTGSSTDTQYF.

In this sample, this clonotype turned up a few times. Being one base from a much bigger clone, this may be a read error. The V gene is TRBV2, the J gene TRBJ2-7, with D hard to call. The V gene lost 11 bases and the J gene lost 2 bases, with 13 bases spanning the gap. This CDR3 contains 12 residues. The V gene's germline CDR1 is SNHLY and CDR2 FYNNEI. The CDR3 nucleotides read TGTGCCGGCACTCCAGCCGCCTACGAGCAGTACTTC. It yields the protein CAGTPAAYEQYF. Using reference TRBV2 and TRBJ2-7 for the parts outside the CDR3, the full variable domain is EPEVTQTPSHQVTQMGQEVILRCVPISNHLYFYWYRQILGQKVEFLVSFYNNEISEKSEIFDDQFSVERPDGSNFTLKIRSTKLEDSAMYFCAGTPAAYEQYFGPGTRLTVT.

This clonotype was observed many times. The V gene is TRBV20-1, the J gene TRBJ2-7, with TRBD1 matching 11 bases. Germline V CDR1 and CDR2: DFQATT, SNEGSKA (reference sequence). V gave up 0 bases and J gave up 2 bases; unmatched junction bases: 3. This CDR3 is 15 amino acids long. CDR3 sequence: CSARDGTGGTYEQYF. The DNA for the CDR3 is TGCAGTGCTAGAGATGGGACAGGGGGGACCTACGAGCAGTACTTC.

The CDR3 nucleotides are TGTGCCACCAGTGACAGGGTCAATGAAAAACTGTTTTTT. This gives the protein CATSDRVNEKLFF. The chain employs TRBV24-1 and TRBJ1-4; possibly TRBD1 for D (5 bases). The germline gives CDR1 KGHDR, CDR2 SFDVKD. The CDR3 is 13 amino acids. Trimming removed 4 bases from V and 5 bases from J, with 7 bases in between.

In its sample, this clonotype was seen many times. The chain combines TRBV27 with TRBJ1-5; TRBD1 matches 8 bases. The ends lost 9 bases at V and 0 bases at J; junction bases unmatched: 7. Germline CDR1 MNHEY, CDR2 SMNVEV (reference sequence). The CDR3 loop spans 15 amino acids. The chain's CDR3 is CASSQGAGSNQPQHF. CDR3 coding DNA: TGTGCCAGTTCTCAGGGGGCGGGTAGCAATCAGCCCCAGCATTTT.

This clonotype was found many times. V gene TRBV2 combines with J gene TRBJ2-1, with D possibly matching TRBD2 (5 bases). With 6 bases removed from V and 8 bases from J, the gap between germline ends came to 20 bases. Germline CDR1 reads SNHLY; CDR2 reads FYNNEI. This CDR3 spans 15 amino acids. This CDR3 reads CASSPSLARIDEQFF. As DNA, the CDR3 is TGTGCCAGCAGCCCTTCGCTAGCTAGGATCGATGAGCAGTTCTTC.

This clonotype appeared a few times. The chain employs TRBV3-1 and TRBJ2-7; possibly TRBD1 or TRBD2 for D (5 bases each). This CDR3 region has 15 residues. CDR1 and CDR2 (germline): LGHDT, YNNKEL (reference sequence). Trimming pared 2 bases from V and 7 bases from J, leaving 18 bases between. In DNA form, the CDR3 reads TGTGCCAGCAGCCAAACTCCGGGACCACAGTTGGAGCAGTACTTC. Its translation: CASSQTPGPQLEQYF.

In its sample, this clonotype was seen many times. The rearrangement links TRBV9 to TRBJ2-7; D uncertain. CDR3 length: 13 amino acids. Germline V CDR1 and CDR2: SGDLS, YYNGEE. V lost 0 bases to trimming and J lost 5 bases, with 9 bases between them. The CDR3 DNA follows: TGTGCCAGCAGCGTAGGGATCCCAGACGAGCAGTACTTC. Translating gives CASSVGIPDEQYF.

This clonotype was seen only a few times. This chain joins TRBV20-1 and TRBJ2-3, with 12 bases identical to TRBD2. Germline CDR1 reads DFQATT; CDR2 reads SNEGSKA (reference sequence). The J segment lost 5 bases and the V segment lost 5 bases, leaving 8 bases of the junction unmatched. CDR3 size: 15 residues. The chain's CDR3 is CSAVRLAGVIDTQYF. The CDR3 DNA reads TGCAGTGCTGTTCGACTAGCGGGAGTTATAGATACGCAGTATTTT.

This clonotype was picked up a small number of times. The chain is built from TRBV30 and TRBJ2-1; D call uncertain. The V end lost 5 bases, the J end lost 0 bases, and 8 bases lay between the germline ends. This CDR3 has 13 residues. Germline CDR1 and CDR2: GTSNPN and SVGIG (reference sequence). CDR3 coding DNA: TGTGCCTGGCGTTCGCCCTCCTACAATGAGCAGTTCTTC. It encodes CAWRSPSYNEQFF.

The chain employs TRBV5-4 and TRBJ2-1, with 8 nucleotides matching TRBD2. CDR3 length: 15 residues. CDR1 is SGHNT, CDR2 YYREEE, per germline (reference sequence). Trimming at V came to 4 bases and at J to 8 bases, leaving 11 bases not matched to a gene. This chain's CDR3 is CASSPSGGQQDEQFF. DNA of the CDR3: TGTGCCAGCAGCCCGAGCGGGGGCCAGCAGGATGAGCAGTTCTTC.

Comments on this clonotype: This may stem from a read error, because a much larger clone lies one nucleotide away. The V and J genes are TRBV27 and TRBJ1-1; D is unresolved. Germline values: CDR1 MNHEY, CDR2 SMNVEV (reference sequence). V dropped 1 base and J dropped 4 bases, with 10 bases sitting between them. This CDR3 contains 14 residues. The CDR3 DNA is TGTGCCAGCAGTTTATTATCAGGAAGCACTGAAGCTTTCTTT. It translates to CASSLLSGSTEAFF.

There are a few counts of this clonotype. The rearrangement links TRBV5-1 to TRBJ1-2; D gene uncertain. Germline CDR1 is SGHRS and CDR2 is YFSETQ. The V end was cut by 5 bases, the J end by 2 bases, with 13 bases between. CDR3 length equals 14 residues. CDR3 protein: CASRTAIMNYGYTF. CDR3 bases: TGCGCCAGCAGAACAGCGATCATGAACTATGGCTACACCTTC.

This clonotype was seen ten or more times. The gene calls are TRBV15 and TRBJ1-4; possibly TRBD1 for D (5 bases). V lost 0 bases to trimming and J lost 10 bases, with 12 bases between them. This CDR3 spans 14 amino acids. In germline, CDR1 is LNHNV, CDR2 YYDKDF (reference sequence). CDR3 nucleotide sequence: TGTGCCACCAGCAGAGATCGGGGGGGTGTAAAACTGTTTTTT. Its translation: CATSRDRGGVKLFF.

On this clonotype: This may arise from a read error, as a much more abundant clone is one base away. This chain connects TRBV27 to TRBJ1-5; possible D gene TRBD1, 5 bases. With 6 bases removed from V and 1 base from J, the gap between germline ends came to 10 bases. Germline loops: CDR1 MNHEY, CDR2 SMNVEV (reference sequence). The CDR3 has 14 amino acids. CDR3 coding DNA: TGTGCCAGCAGACTACGGGACAGCAATCAGCCCCAGCATTTT. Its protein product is CASRLRDSNQPQHF.

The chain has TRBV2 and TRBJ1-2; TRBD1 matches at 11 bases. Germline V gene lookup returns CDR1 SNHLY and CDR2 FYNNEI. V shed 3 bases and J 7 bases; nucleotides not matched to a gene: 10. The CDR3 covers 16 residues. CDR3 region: CASSEKRTGGAAGYTF. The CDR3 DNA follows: TGTGCCAGCAGTGAGAAAAGGACAGGGGGCGCGGCTGGCTACACCTTC.

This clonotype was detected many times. CDR3 amino acids: CSVEPSGSFEQYF. The CDR3 nucleotides read TGCAGCGTTGAGCCTAGCGGGAGTTTTGAGCAGTACTTC. The chain links TRBV29-1 to TRBJ2-7; 10 bases are shared with TRBD2. This CDR3 has 13 residues. J gave up 7 bases and V 3 bases, and 6 bases lay outside the gene matches. The germline CDR1 and CDR2 sequences are SQVTM and ANQGSEA.

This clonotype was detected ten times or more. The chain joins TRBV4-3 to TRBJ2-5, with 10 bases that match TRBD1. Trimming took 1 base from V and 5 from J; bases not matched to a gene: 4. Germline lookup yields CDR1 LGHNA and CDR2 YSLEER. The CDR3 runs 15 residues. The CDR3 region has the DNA TGCGCCAGCAGCCAAGGACAGGGGGCCTGGGAGACCCAGTACTTC. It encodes CASSQGQGAWETQYF.

The DNA for the CDR3 is TGTGCCAGCAGTTTCGGGGGGCTTGCCGATACGCAGTATTTT. Translated, it gives CASSFGGLADTQYF. This chain connects TRBV12-3 or TRBV12-4 to TRBJ2-3, with D perhaps matching TRBD2 (7 bases). The CDR3 loop spans 14 amino acids. V shed 3 bases and J shed 6 bases, with 13 bases lying between them.

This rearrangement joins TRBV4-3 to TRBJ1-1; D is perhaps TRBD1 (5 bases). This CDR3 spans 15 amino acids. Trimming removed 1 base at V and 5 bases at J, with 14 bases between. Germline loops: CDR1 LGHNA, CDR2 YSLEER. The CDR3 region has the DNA TGCGCCAGCAGCCAAGGACGTAGGCGGGGGACTGAAGCTTTCTTT. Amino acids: CASSQGRRRGTEAFF.

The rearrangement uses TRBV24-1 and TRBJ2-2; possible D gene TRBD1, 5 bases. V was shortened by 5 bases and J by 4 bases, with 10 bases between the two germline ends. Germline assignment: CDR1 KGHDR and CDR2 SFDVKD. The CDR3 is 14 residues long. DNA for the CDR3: TGTGCCACCAGTGGGCAGGGCGGCACCGGGGAGCTGTTTTTT. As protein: CATSGQGGTGELFF.

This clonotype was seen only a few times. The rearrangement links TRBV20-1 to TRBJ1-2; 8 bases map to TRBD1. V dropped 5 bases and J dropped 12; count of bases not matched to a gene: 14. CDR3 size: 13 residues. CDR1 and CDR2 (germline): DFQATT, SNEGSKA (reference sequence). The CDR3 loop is CSADLTGVGGNTF. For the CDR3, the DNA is TGCAGTGCTGATTTGACAGGGGTTGGAGGCAACACCTTC.

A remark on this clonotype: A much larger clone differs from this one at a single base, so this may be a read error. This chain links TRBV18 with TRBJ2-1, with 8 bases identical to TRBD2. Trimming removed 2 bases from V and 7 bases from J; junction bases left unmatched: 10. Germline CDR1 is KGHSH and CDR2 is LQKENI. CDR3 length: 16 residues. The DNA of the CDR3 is TGTGCCAGCTCACCAGCGCTTAGCGGGATCGGGAATGAGCAGTTCTTC. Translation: CASSPALSGIGNEQFF. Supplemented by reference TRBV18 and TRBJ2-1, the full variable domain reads NAGVMQNPRHLVRRRGQEARLRCSPMKGHSHVYWYRQLPEEGLKFMVYLQKENIIDESGMPKERFSAEFPKEGPSILRIQQVVRGDSAAYFCASSPALSGIGNEQFFGPGTRLTVL.

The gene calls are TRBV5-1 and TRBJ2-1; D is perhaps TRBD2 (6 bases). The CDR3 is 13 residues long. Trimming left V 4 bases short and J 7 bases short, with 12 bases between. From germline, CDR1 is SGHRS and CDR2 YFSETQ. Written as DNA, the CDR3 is TGCGCCAGCAGCCCCGCCGGGAGTAATGAGCAGTTCTTC. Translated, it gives CASSPAGSNEQFF.

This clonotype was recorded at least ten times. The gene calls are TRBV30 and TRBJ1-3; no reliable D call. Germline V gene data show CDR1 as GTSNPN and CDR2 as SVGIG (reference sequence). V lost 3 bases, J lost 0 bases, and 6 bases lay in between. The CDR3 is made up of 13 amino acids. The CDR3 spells CAWSASSGNTIYF. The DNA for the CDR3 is TGTGCCTGGAGCGCCAGCTCTGGAAACACCATATATTTT.

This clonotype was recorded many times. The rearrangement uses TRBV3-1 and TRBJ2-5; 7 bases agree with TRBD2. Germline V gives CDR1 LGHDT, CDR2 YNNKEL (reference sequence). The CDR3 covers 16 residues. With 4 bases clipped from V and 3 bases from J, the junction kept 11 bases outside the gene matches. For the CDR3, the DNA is TGTGCCAGCAGCCCTCCCTGGGGGACTATTGAAGAGACCCAGTACTTC. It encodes CASSPPWGTIEETQYF.